In this sample, the clone carrying this T cell receptor beta chain turned up once. The sample belongs to a study of T cell changes during pregnancy in multiple sclerosis. The CDR3 length is 18 residues. Trimming took 0 bases from V and 2 from J; bases not matched to a gene: 5. Germline V gene data show CDR1 as SGHRS and CDR2 as YFSETQ. TCRdb keeps only in-frame clones here, not all; method: immunoSEQ multiplex PCR. The sample yields fewer than 60,000 clones, 90% to 95% seen once. Source: CD4+ T cells from peripheral blood mononuclear cells, taken after pregnancy. This rearrangement joins TRBV5-1 to TRBJ2-6; 10 bases agree with TRBD2. This clonotype was sampled from a female donor with multiple sclerosis, enrolled in a pregnancy study. CDR3 sequence: CASSLVGLADTGANVLTF. DNA for the CDR3: TGCGCCAGCAGCTTGGTAGGACTAGCGGATACTGGGGCCAACGTCCTGACTTTC.